Sequencing of this T cell receptor (beta chain) was carried out in a study of OX40 agonist ivuxolimab in advanced cancers. Germline loops: CDR1 LNHDA, CDR2 SQIVND (reference sequence). CDR3 length: 13 residues. V was cut by 1 base and J by 6 bases, with 7 bases left in between. TCRdb's copy holds only in-frame clones and misses some; the assay was immunoSEQ multiplex PCR. The sample carries approximately 80,000 clones, approximately 92% recorded once. The receptor comes from an adult with an advanced solid tumor such as melanoma, head and neck, liver or kidney cancer. This chain joins TRBV19 and TRBJ2-1, with D unclear. Sample: CD4+ or CD8+ T cells sorted from blood, taken in a trial of the OX40 agonist ivuxolimab. The CDR3 loop is CASSIVPVNEQFF. CDR3 sequence (DNA): TGTGCCAGTAGTATAGTCCCGGTCAATGAGCAGTTCTTC.